This TCR beta chain appears in the sequencing data of a study of T cell responses to AZD1222 COVID-19 vaccine. Study-level results: Unmutated variant regions reportedly attract nearly half of all spike-specific TCRs.

Unmatched junction bases numbered 7, after V lost 5 bases and J lost 3 bases. The CDR3 length is 15 residues. CDR1 is SGHVS, CDR2 FQNEAQ, per germline. As for this clone: Its antigen remains unknown.

Repertoires were generated with immunoSEQ multiplex PCR, while TCRdb's copy carries only in-frame clones and drops some. The sample yields around 130,000 clones, roughly 92% seen once. The chain combines TRBV7-8 with TRBJ1-2; 9 nucleotides line up with TRBD1. The material sequenced was peripheral blood, taken 28 days after the second AZD1222 dose. The receptor was isolated from an adult who received the AZD1222 COVID-19 vaccine. CDR3 amino acids: CASSPGTGTHYGYTF. The CDR3 nucleotides are TGTGCCAGCAGCCCCGGGACAGGGACCCACTATGGCTACACCTTC.